These T cell receptor beta chains were read from a single sample in a study of blood T cells in healthy people across ages. One entry per CDR3 protein, called by TCRdb with MiXCR from the 5' RACE reads. The table has about 640,000 distinct CDR3 sequences, 25% to 35% seen once; the top ten hold around 16%. The sequenced sample consisted of blood. These TCRs come from a woman at least 80 years old in good health. Each CDR3 is given with its conserved first and last residue. D genes are given only for firm matches. Some rows have no size entry. The others give once, few or many, or a class for an expanded clone.

j_call	d_call	v_call	clone_size	cdr3_aa	cdr3_nt
TRBJ2-3	.	TRBV28	.	CASSLRDGVRSTQYF	TGTGCCAGCAGTCTTAGGGACGGGGTAAGGAGTACGCAGTATTTT
TRBJ1-4	.	TRBV2	few	CASGTANEKLFF	TGTGCCAGCGGAACAGCTAATGAAAAACTGTTTTTT
TRBJ2-5	TRBD1	TRBV2	once	CASSGWDRGRGIQETQYF	TGTGCCAGCAGTGGTTGGGACAGGGGGAGGGGGATCCAAGAGACCCAGTACTTC
TRBJ2-7	.	TRBV20-1	.	CSASSSLGLVTYEQYF	TGCAGTGCTAGTAGTTCCCTCGGACTGGTTACGTACGAGCAGTACTTC
TRBJ2-5	.	TRBV9	.	CASSVANQGGNEQYF	TGTGCCAGCAGCGTAGCGAACCAGGGTGGGAATGAGCAGTACTTC
TRBJ1-5	.	TRBV11-2	many	CASSLGGASNQPQHF	TGTGCCAGCAGCTTAGGGGGGGCTAGCAATCAGCCCCAGCATTTT
TRBJ1-2	.	TRBV9	many	CASSVDGGSDYGYTF	TGTGCCAGCAGCGTAGATGGGGGAAGTGACTATGGCTACACCTTC
TRBJ1-1	.	TRBV20-1	few	CSASHQGNTEAFF	TGCAGTGCTAGCCACCAGGGGAACACTGAAGCTTTCTTT
TRBJ2-1	.	TRBV7-9	.	CASSFNAQGYNEQFF	TGTGCCAGCAGCTTCAACGCTCAGGGGTACAATGAGCAGTTCTTC
TRBJ2-1	.	TRBV9	few	CASSVAGHYNEQFF	TGTGCCAGCAGCGTAGCAGGCCACTACAATGAGCAGTTCTTC
TRBJ1-5	.	TRBV6-2/TRBV6-3	.	CASSHGRSNQPQHF	TGTGCCAGCAGTCACGGCAGGAGCAATCAGCCCCAGCATTTT
TRBJ1-1	.	TRBV20-1	once	CSAARGANEAFF	TGCAGTGCTGCCCGAGGGGCAAATGAAGCTTTCTTT
TRBJ1-4	TRBD1	TRBV7-2	.	CASRSQGQANEKLFF	TGTGCCAGCAGGTCCCAGGGACAGGCTAATGAAAAACTGTTTTTT
TRBJ2-3	.	TRBV20-1	.	CSARAGSTDTRYF	TGCAGTGCAAGGGCGGGGAGCACAGATACGCGGTATTTT
TRBJ2-7	.	TRBV27	many	CASSLEGRFYEQYF	TGTGCCAGCAGTTTAGAGGGGCGATTCTACGAGCAGTACTTC
TRBJ1-2	.	TRBV12-3/TRBV12-4	many	CASSLGPINGYTF	TGTGCCAGCAGTTTAGGTCCAATAAATGGCTACACCTTC
TRBJ2-1	TRBD1	TRBV6-2/TRBV6-3	many	CASSITGGGNEQFF	TGTGCCAGCAGTATTACAGGGGGCGGGAATGAGCAGTTCTTC
TRBJ2-3	TRBD2	TRBV7-3	few	CASSTGGLTDTQYF	TGTGCCAGCAGCACGGGGGGGCTCACAGATACGCAGTATTTT
TRBJ2-5	TRBD2	TRBV9	many	CASSVNLAGETQYF	TGTGCCAGCAGCGTAAATCTAGCGGGGGAGACCCAGTACTTC
TRBJ2-7	.	TRBV27	many	CASSEFGPAYEQYF	TGTGCCAGCAGTGAATTCGGACCGGCCTACGAGCAGTACTTC
TRBJ1-1	TRBD1	TRBV9	many	CASSVGQGNTEAFF	TGTGCCAGCAGCGTGGGACAGGGGAACACTGAAGCTTTCTTT
TRBJ2-7	.	TRBV5-1	.	CASSLAPGLLNSEQYF	TGCGCCAGCAGCTTGGCGCCGGGACTTCTCAATTCCGAGCAGTACTTC
TRBJ2-2	.	TRBV19	.	CASSPLANTGELFF	TGTGCCAGTAGTCCTCTCGCGAACACCGGGGAGCTGTTTTTT
TRBJ1-5	.	TRBV7-8	.	CASSPPGGLNNQPQHF	TGTGCCAGCAGCCCGCCTGGAGGGTTGAACAATCAGCCCCAGCATTTT
TRBJ2-7	TRBD1	TRBV7-2	many	CATQGPGQYYEQYF	TGTGCCACGCAGGGGCCGGGACAGTACTACGAGCAGTACTTC
TRBJ1-1	TRBD1	TRBV20-1	few	CSARDTGVNTEAFF	TGCAGTGCTAGAGATACAGGGGTGAACACTGAAGCTTTCTTT
TRBJ1-2	.	TRBV6-5	medium-sized	CASSYLRGGDGYTF	TGTGCCAGCAGTTACCTTCGTGGAGGGGATGGCTACACCTTC
TRBJ2-1	TRBD1	TRBV7-3	many	CASSSRGTASYNEQFF	TGTGCCAGCAGCTCAAGGGGGACAGCCTCCTACAATGAGCAGTTCTTC
TRBJ2-5	.	TRBV20-1	.	CSAREHGTLQETQYF	TGCAGTGCTAGAGAACATGGGACATTGCAAGAGACCCAGTACTTC
TRBJ1-1	.	TRBV5-1	.	CASSAAGSRGTEAFF	TGCGCCAGCAGCGCAGCAGGGTCAAGAGGCACTGAAGCTTTCTTT
TRBJ1-1	TRBD1	TRBV15	few	CATSRASDGQGLSTFF	TGTGCCACCAGCAGGGCTTCCGACGGACAGGGATTATCGACTTTCTTT